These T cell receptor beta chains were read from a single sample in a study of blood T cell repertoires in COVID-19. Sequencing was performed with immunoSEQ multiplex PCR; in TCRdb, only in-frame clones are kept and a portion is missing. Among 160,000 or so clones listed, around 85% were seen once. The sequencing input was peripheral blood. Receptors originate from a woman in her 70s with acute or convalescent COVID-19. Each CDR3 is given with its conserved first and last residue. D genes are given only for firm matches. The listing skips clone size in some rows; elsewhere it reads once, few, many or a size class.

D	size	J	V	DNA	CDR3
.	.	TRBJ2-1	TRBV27	TGTGCCAGCAGTTTAGAGGTAGCGATGAGGAATGAGCAGTTCTTC	CASSLEVAMRNEQFF
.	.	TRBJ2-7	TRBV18	TGTGCCAGCTCACTTGCGGACAGCTCCTACGAGCAGTACTTC	CASSLADSSYEQYF
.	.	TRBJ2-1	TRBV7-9	TGTGCCAGCAGCTTGAGGACGGGGAGCACCTACAATGAGCAGTTCTTC	CASSLRTGSTYNEQFF
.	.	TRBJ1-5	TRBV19	TGTGCCAGTAGTATAGGACAGGCAGGGAAAAATAGCAATCAGCCCCAGCATTTT	CASSIGQAGKNSNQPQHF
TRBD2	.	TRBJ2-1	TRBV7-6	TGTGCCAGCAGCTTGCAGACTAGCGGGGGAAGTGAGCAGTTCTTC	CASSLQTSGGSEQFF
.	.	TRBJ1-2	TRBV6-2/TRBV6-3	TGTGCCAGCAGTCAAGGGGCAGGCCGTAACTATGGCTACACCTTC	CASSQGAGRNYGYTF
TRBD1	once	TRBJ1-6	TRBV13	TGTGCCAGCAGCACCTACCGGGACAGCCTGAATTCACCCCTCCACTTT	CASSTYRDSLNSPLHF
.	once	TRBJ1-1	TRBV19	TGTGCCAGTACCCTAGGTACCCGCAGGGCTGAAGCTTTCTTT	CASTLGTRRAEAFF
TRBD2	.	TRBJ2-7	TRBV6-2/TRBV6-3	TGTGCCAGCAGTTACGGGACTAGCGGGTCCTCCTACGAGCAGTACTTC	CASSYGTSGSSYEQYF
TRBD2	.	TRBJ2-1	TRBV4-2	TGTGCCAGCAGCCAGTTGCTAGCGGGGGGCTCCTACAATGAGCAGTTCTTC	CASSQLLAGGSYNEQFF
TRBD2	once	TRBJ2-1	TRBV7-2	TGTGCCAGCAGCCCGACTAGCGGGGGGGCCGATGAGCAGTTCTTC	CASSPTSGGADEQFF
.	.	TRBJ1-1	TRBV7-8	TGTGCCAGCAGCTTAGGAAGGAGTATGAACACTGAAGCTTTCTTT	CASSLGRSMNTEAFF
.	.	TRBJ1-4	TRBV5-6	TGTGCCAGCAGCCCTGGAGGGCAGATTAACAATGAAAAACTGTTTTTT	CASSPGGQINNEKLFF
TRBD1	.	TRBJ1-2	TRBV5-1	TGCGCCAGCAGCATTGGGACAGGAGGCTTCTATGGCTACACCTTC	CASSIGTGGFYGYTF
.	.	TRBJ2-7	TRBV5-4	TGTGCCAGCAGCTTTCCGCAGGGGGGTGAGCAGTACTTC	CASSFPQGGEQYF
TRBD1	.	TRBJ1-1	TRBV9	TGTGCCAGCAGCGTAAGGGGACAGGGGATCACTGAAGCTTTCTTT	CASSVRGQGITEAFF
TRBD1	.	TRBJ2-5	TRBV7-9	TGTGCCAGCAGCCGGTCCCAGGGGGTAGGAGAGACCCAGTACTTC	CASSRSQGVGETQYF